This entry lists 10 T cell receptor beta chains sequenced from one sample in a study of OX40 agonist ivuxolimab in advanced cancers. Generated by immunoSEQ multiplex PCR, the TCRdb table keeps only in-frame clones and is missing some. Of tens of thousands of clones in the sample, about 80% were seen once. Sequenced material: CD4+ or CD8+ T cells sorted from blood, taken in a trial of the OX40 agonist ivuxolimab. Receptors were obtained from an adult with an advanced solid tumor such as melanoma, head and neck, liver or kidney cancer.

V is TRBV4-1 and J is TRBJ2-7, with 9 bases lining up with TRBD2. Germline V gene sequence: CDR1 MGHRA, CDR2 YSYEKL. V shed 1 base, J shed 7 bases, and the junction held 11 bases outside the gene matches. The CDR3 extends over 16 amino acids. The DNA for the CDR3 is TGCGCCAGCAGCCAAGTTGTAGCGGGAGTTGGGGTGGAGCAGTACTTC. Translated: CASSQVVAGVGVEQYF.

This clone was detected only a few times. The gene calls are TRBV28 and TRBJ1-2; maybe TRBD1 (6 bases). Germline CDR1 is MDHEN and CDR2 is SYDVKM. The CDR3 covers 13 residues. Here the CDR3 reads CAGGTGIGYGYTF. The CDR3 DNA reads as TGTGCAGGGGGTACAGGGATCGGCTATGGCTACACCTTC.

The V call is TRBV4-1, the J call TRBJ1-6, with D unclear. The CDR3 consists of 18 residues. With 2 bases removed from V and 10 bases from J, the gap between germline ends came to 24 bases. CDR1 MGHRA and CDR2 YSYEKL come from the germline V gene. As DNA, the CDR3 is TGCGCCAGCAGCCAACCCGGACCGCAGTTGTGGGTCCGGTCACCCCTCCACTTT. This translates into CASSQPGPQLWVRSPLHF.

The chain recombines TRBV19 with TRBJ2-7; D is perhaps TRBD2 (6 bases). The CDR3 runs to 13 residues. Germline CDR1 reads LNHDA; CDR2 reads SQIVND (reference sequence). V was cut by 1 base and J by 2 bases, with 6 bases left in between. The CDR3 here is CASSIGGTYEQYF. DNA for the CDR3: TGTGCCAGTAGTATAGGCGGGACCTACGAGCAGTACTTC.

CDR3 sequence (DNA): TGTGCCAGCACACGGGACAGCTGGATGGGTGAGCAGTACTTC. It codes for CASTRDSWMGEQYF. The V and J genes are TRBV2 and TRBJ2-7, with 7 bases lining up with TRBD1. Germline CDR1 is SNHLY and CDR2 is FYNNEI. The CDR3 runs to 14 residues. V shed 7 bases and J 7 bases; nucleotides not matched to a gene: 13.

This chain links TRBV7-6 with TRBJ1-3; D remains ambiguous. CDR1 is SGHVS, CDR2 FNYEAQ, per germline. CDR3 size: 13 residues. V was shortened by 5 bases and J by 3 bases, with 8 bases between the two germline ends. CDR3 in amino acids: CASSASSGNTIYF. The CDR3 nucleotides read TGTGCCAGCAGCGCCTCTAGTGGAAACACCATATATTTT. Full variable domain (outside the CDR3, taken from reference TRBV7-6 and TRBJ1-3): GAGVSQSPRYKVTKRGQDVALRCDPISGHVSLYWYRQALGQGPEFLTYFNYEAQQDKSGLPNDRFSAERPEGSISTLTIQRTEQRDSAMYRCASSASSGNTIYFGEGSWLTVV.

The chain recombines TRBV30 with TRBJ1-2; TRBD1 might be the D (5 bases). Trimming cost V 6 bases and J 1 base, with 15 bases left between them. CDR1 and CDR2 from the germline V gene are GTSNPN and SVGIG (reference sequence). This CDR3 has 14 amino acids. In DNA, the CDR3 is TGTGCCTGCCCTGGGGGGGGAAGTAACTATGGCTACACCTTC. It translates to CACPGGGSNYGYTF.

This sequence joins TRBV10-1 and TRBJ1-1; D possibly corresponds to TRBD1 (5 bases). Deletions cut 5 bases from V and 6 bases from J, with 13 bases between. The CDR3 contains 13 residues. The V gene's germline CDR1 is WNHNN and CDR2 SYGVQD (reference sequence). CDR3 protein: CASSQGGIPEAFF. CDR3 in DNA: TGCGCCAGCAGTCAGGGCGGAATCCCTGAAGCTTTCTTT.

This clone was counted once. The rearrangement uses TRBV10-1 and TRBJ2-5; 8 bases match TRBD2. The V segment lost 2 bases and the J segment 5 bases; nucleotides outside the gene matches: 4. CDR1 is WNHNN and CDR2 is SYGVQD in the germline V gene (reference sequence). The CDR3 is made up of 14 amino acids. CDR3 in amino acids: CASSETSGGETQYF. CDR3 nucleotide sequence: TGCGCCAGCAGTGAGACTAGCGGAGGGGAGACCCAGTACTTC.

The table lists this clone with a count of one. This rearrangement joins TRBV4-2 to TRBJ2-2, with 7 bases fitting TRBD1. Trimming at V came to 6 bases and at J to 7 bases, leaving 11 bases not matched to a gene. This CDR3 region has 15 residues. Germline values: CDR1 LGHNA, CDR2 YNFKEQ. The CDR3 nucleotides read TGTGCCAGCAGTCCCGGGACAGAGAGAAGCGGGGAGCTGTTTTTT. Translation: CASSPGTERSGELFF.